Listed below are T cell receptor beta chains from one sample, sequenced in a study of patients and donors after allogeneic stem cell transplantation. TCRdb ran MiXCR on the RT-PCR reads and lists one entry per CDR3 protein. Among about a million distinct CDR3 sequences listed, roughly 18% were seen once. Sequencing was done on a sample of blood, either unsorted or a sorted T cell fraction (not recorded which). The receptors were sampled from a human donor who was either an allogeneic HSCT recipient or a stem cell or donor lymphocyte infusion donor (not recorded which). It is not recorded whose cells these are; they may come from a transplant donor. Each CDR3 is given with its conserved first and last residue. Fields, in order: CDR3 DNA, CDR3 protein, clone size, J gene, V gene, D gene. D genes are given only for firm matches. Not all rows give a size; the values are once, few, many and, for expanded clones, a class.

DNA: TGTGCCAGCAGCTTAGGGACGGCAGAAAAACTGTTTTTT
CDR3: CASSLGTAEKLFF
size: many
J: TRBJ1-4
V: TRBV11-2
D: .

DNA: TGCGCCAGCAGCACACGGACTAGCGACACAGATACGCAGTATTTT
CDR3: CASSTRTSDTDTQYF
size: many
J: TRBJ2-3
V: TRBV5-1
D: TRBD2

DNA: TGTGCCAGCAGTTTACGTCGGGCAGCTACTATGGTTGGCTACACCTTC
CDR3: CASSLRRAATMVGYTF
size: .
J: TRBJ1-2
V: TRBV12-3/TRBV12-4
D: .

DNA: TGTGCCAGCAGCCCCCGACAGGGGGTGTCCGAGCAGTACTTC
CDR3: CASSPRQGVSEQYF
size: .
J: TRBJ2-7
V: TRBV7-2
D: TRBD1

DNA: TGCAGTGCTAGGGCGTACACCGGGGAGCTGTTTTTT
CDR3: CSARAYTGELFF
size: .
J: TRBJ2-2
V: TRBV20-1
D: .

DNA: TGCGCCAGCAGCCAAGACATGACACAAGGACCTCTCTATGGCTACACCTTC
CDR3: CASSQDMTQGPLYGYTF
size: few
J: TRBJ1-2
V: TRBV4-3
D: .

DNA: TGTGCCACCAGCAGAGAACGCAGGGATTACGAGCAGTACTTC
CDR3: CATSRERRDYEQYF
size: .
J: TRBJ2-7
V: TRBV15
D: .

DNA: TGCAGTGCCCGTAGGGGAGCTAACTATGGCTACACCTTC
CDR3: CSARRGANYGYTF
size: .
J: TRBJ1-2
V: TRBV20-1
D: .

DNA: TGTGCCAGCAGCAAAGAGGTTTTCGAAGGGGCGAGGCCTCGAGAGACCCAGTACTTC
CDR3: CASSKEVFEGARPRETQYF
size: .
J: TRBJ2-5
V: TRBV21-1
D: .

DNA: TGTGCCAGCAGTTTGGACAGGGCTTCCCAGCCCCAGCATTTT
CDR3: CASSLDRASQPQHF
size: few
J: TRBJ1-5
V: TRBV12-3/TRBV12-4
D: TRBD1

DNA: TGTGCCAGCAGTTTACTGGGACTATCTAGCACAGATACGCAGTATTTT
CDR3: CASSLLGLSSTDTQYF
size: .
J: TRBJ2-3
V: TRBV27
D: TRBD2

DNA: TGTGCCATCAGTGAAGGGATCTACAGCACCTCGAGCTCCTACAATGAGCAGTTCTTC
CDR3: CAISEGIYSTSSSYNEQFF
size: many
J: TRBJ2-1
V: TRBV10-3
D: .

DNA: TGTGCTAGTGGTTTGGAGGGCGGACTAGATACGCAGTATTTT
CDR3: CASGLEGGLDTQYF
size: .
J: TRBJ2-3
V: TRBV12-5
D: .

DNA: TGCGCCAGCAGCCAATGGACAGCTAGCTCCTACGAGCAGTACTTC
CDR3: CASSQWTASSYEQYF
size: few
J: TRBJ2-7
V: TRBV4-3
D: .

DNA: TGTGCCAGCAGCATTAGGCCCAGCGGGGGAGTAGAGCAGTATTTT
CDR3: CASSIRPSGGVEQYF
size: few
J: TRBJ2-3
V: TRBV11-2
D: TRBD2

DNA: TGCAGTGGGGCGGACCAGAGCACAGATACGCAGTATTTT
CDR3: CSGADQSTDTQYF
size: few
J: TRBJ2-3
V: TRBV20-1
D: .

DNA: TGCAGCGTTGACGAACGGGCGGAGACCCAGTACTTC
CDR3: CSVDERAETQYF
size: .
J: TRBJ2-5
V: TRBV29-1
D: .

DNA: TGTGCCAGCACCCTCTTTGAGGACTATGGCTACACCTTC
CDR3: CASTLFEDYGYTF
size: few
J: TRBJ1-2
V: TRBV12-3/TRBV12-4
D: .

DNA: TGCGCCAGCAGCCACTTGGCAGGGGGCAATCAGCCCCAGCATTTT
CDR3: CASSHLAGGNQPQHF
size: .
J: TRBJ1-5
V: TRBV4-1
D: .

DNA: TGCGCCAGCAGTCTTTGGGACAAGAACTATGGCTACACCTTC
CDR3: CASSLWDKNYGYTF
size: .
J: TRBJ1-2
V: TRBV10-2
D: .

DNA: TGTGCCAGCAGCCCGCTAGCGCTGGTTCACGAGCAGTACTTC
CDR3: CASSPLALVHEQYF
size: few
J: TRBJ2-7
V: TRBV9
D: .

DNA: TGCGCCAGCAGCGGGGTGTCGAGCTACGAGCAGTACTTC
CDR3: CASSGVSSYEQYF
size: many
J: TRBJ2-7
V: TRBV4-1
D: .

DNA: TGTGCCTGGTCCCGGGACTTCACCGGGGAGCTGTTTTTT
CDR3: CAWSRDFTGELFF
size: .
J: TRBJ2-2
V: TRBV30
D: .

DNA: TGTGCCAGCAGCCCCCTCGGGTCGGAAAACACCATATATTTT
CDR3: CASSPLGSENTIYF
size: .
J: TRBJ1-3
V: TRBV7-2
D: .

DNA: TGTGCCTGGAGTGGGGACAGATACACTGAAGCTTTCTTT
CDR3: CAWSGDRYTEAFF
size: once
J: TRBJ1-1
V: TRBV30
D: TRBD1

DNA: TGCAGCGTTGTTTTCAACTTTTTGGGGGGCGCTGAAGCTTTCTTT
CDR3: CSVVFNFLGGAEAFF
size: many
J: TRBJ1-1
V: TRBV29-1
D: .

DNA: TGTGCCAGCACTCCGGGAGTAGGCACCGGGGAGCTGTTTTTT
CDR3: CASTPGVGTGELFF
size: few
J: TRBJ2-2
V: TRBV27
D: .

DNA: TGCGCCAGCAGCTTGAAATTCCAGGGCCTAAGCTCCTACAATGAGCAGTTCTTC
CDR3: CASSLKFQGLSSYNEQFF
size: few
J: TRBJ2-1
V: TRBV5-1
D: .

DNA: TGTGCCAGCAGCGAGGGGGTTTGGGACAAGGAAGCTTTCTTT
CDR3: CASSEGVWDKEAFF
size: many
J: TRBJ1-1
V: TRBV9
D: .

DNA: TGCGCCAGCAGCTTAGGGGGCGTTCACACTGAAGCTTTCTTT
CDR3: CASSLGGVHTEAFF
size: few
J: TRBJ1-1
V: TRBV5-1
D: TRBD1

DNA: TGTGCCAGCAGCTTGTACGGGACTAGCGGCCATACCTACGAGCAGTACTTC
CDR3: CASSLYGTSGHTYEQYF
size: few
J: TRBJ2-7
V: TRBV5-6
D: TRBD2

DNA: TGCGCCAGCAGCCCAACAGGATTGTACACCGGGGAGCTGTTTTTT
CDR3: CASSPTGLYTGELFF
size: .
J: TRBJ2-2
V: TRBV5-1
D: .

DNA: TGTGCCGTCGGAGACAGGAGTTTTAATGAGCAGTTCTTC
CDR3: CAVGDRSFNEQFF
size: .
J: TRBJ2-1
V: TRBV19
D: .